The 7 T cell receptor beta chains given below trace back to one sample, sequenced in a study of T cell responses to AZD1222 COVID-19 vaccine. TCRdb keeps only in-frame clones here, not all; method: immunoSEQ multiplex PCR. Among about 140,000 clones, 80% to 95% were seen once, and the ten largest hold 3% to 4.5%. The source was peripheral blood, collected 28 days after the second AZD1222 dose. The source is an adult who received the AZD1222 COVID-19 vaccine.

This chain joins TRBV4-3 and TRBJ1-2; 8 bases agree with TRBD1. This CDR3 comprises 16 residues. Germline V CDR1 and CDR2: LGHNA, YSLEER. The J segment lost 4 bases and the V segment lost 0 bases, leaving 7 bases of the junction unmatched. CDR3 sequence (DNA): TGCGCCAGCAGCCAAGATCAAGGACAGGGATCCTATGGCTACACCTTC. It encodes CASSQDQGQGSYGYTF.

The CDR3 DNA sequence: TGTGCCAGCAGCGCAGGGGTTAAAGAGACCCAGTACTTC. Its protein product is CASSAGVKETQYF. The V gene is TRBV9, the J gene TRBJ2-5, with D maybe TRBD1 (6 bases). CDR3 length equals 13 residues. CDR1 is SGDLS and CDR2 is YYNGEE in the germline V gene. Trimming left V 3 bases short and J 3 bases short, with 9 bases between.

The rearrangement links TRBV29-1 to TRBJ2-7; D call uncertain. V dropped 4 bases and J dropped 3 bases, with 10 bases sitting between them. The CDR3 runs to 12 residues. The germline V gene has CDR1 SQVTM and CDR2 ANQGSEA. CDR3 in DNA: TGCAGCGTTGGGACGCTTGGCTACGAGCAGTACTTC. This sequence encodes CSVGTLGYEQYF.

This sequence joins TRBV28 and TRBJ1-3; 12 nucleotides align to TRBD1. The V and J ends lost 6 bases and 0 bases, in that order; junction bases with no gene match: 18. The CDR3 is made up of 21 amino acids. Per the germline V gene, CDR1 is MDHEN and CDR2 is SYDVKM. DNA of the CDR3: TGTGCCAGCAGCCATCAATATCCGGGACAGGGGGCCCTGAGCTCTGGAAACACCATATATTTT. This sequence encodes CASSHQYPGQGALSSGNTIYF.

This sequence joins TRBV7-9 and TRBJ2-7, with D tentatively TRBD2 (5 bases). The CDR3 covers 14 residues. V was shortened by 1 base and J by 0 bases, with 7 bases between the two germline ends. The germline gives CDR1 SEHNR, CDR2 FQNEAQ (reference sequence). This chain's CDR3 is CASSLGEGSYEQYF. The CDR3 region has the DNA TGTGCCAGCAGCTTAGGAGAGGGCTCCTACGAGCAGTACTTC. The variable domain in full, completed from reference TRBV7-9 and TRBJ2-7, reads DTGVSQNPRHKITKRGQNVTFRCDPISEHNRLYWYRQTLGQGPEFLTYFQNEAQLEKSRLLSDRFSAERPKGSFSTLEIQRTEQGDSAMYLCASSLGEGSYEQYFGPGTRLTVT.

The chain is built from TRBV11-2 and TRBJ1-1; D is undetermined. The CDR3 runs to 13 residues. The V and J ends lost 5 bases and 8 bases respectively, with 15 bases between them. Germline V gene lookup returns CDR1 SGHAT and CDR2 FQNNGV. CDR3 in amino acids: CASSPATSLEAFF. In DNA, the CDR3 is TGTGCCAGCAGCCCGGCCACTTCACTAGAAGCTTTCTTT.

The chain couples TRBV6-6 to TRBJ1-6; no clear D. Trimming cost V 8 bases and J 9 bases, with 14 bases left between them. From germline, CDR1 is MNHNY and CDR2 SVGAGI (reference sequence). The CDR3 length is 13 residues. In DNA, the CDR3 is TGTGCCAGCGTCTCGCGATCGGGTTCACCCCTCCACTTT. It specifies CASVSRSGSPLHF.